The following is a T cell receptor beta chain sequence with its context. What it binds is unknown. Sequencing was performed with immunoSEQ multiplex PCR; in TCRdb, only in-frame clones are kept and a portion is missing. Here the sample spans approximately 46,000 clones, approximately 80% being singletons. The sort gate was single viable CD3+CD4+CD8-CD45RO+ cells for memory CD4+ T cells. This sample was taken from a study of memory CD4+ T cells and cytomegalovirus serostatus. Background on the study: Of the healthy Belgian adults, 9 were CMV seropositive and about two dozen seronegative.

Notes on the study in general: The CMV-associated TCR signature appears largely within the CD4+ memory repertoire.

The J segment lost 8 bases and the V segment lost 3 bases, leaving 9 bases of the junction unmatched. The germline gives CDR1 MGHRA, CDR2 YSYEKL. CDR3 length equals 15 residues. The rearrangement links TRBV4-1 to TRBJ1-4; 7 bases are a match to TRBD1. Source material: memory CD4+ T cells from blood. The sequence came from an adult in good health and CMV-seronegative. CDR3 DNA sequence: TGCGCCAGCAGCCAGGAAGGGGGCCCTCTCGAAAAACTGTTTTTT. Translated, it gives CASSQEGGPLEKLFF.